This T cell receptor beta chain was recovered during a study of glioma-infiltrating T cells after dendritic cell vaccination. Study context: Patients received three intradermal dendritic cell vaccine injections at biweekly intervals.

Germline-derived CDR1 and CDR2 are SGHRS and YFSETQ. V lost 6 bases to trimming and J lost 0 bases; unmatched junction nucleotides: 7. The CDR3 runs to 16 residues. The time point is: after dendritic cell vaccination, including at tumor progression/relapse. The data were produced by immunoSEQ multiplex PCR, yet TCRdb's version contains in-frame clones alone and is incomplete. The sample has about 110,000 clones, about 90% seen once. In the case of this clone: Its antigen is undetermined.

Findings and limits, study-wide: No direct clonality-survival link was found; a diverse polyclonal response may matter. Patients with more pretreatment TILs had longer time to progression and survival.

This sequence joins TRBV5-1 and TRBJ2-1; 9 bases agree with TRBD2. The TCR originated in a human donor with glioblastoma. Specimen: blood, collected after dendritic cell vaccination. CDR3 region: CASTFYSGSSYNEQFF. The CDR3 DNA reads TGCGCCAGCACTTTCTATAGCGGGAGCTCCTACAATGAGCAGTTCTTC.